This T cell receptor (beta chain) is drawn from a study of cytomegalovirus exposure and HLA in healthy donors. Trimming took 3 bases from V and 5 from J, leaving 14 bases between them. The CDR3 has 14 amino acids. Per the germline V gene, CDR1 is SGHRS and CDR2 is YFSETQ. The study ran its PCR with 60 Vbeta and 13 Jbeta primers. Sequencing was performed with immunoSEQ multiplex PCR; in TCRdb, only in-frame clones are kept and a portion is missing. The sample has 140,000 or so clones, 80% seen once. This receptor was identified in a man aged 35-49 years in good health and CMV-seronegative. Sample: PBMCs. The rearrangement uses TRBV5-1 and TRBJ2-5; TRBD2 might be the D (6 bases). This chain's CDR3 is CASSSPGDMETQYF. CDR3 nucleotide sequence: TGCGCCAGCAGCTCCCCGGGGGATATGGAGACCCAGTACTTC.